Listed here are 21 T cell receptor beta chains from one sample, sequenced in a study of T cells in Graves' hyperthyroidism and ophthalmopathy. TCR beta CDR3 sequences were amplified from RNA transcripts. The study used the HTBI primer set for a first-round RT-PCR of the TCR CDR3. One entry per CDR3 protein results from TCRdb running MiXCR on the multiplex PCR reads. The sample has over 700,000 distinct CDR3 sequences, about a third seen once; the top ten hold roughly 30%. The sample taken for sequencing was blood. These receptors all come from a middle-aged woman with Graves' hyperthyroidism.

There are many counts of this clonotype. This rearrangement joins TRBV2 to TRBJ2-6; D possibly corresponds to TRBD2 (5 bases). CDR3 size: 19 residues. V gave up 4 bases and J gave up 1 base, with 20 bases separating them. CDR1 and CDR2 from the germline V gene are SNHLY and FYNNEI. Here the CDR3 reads CASSVYTSSMASGANVLTF. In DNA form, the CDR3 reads TGTGCCAGCAGTGTCTATACTAGTTCAATGGCTTCTGGGGCCAACGTCCTGACTTTC.

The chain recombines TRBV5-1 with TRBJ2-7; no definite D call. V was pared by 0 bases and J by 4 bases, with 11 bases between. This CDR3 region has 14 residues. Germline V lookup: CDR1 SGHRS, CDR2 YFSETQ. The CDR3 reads CASSLDGIRYEQYF. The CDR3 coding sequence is TGCGCCAGCAGCTTGGATGGCATCAGGTACGAGCAGTACTTC.

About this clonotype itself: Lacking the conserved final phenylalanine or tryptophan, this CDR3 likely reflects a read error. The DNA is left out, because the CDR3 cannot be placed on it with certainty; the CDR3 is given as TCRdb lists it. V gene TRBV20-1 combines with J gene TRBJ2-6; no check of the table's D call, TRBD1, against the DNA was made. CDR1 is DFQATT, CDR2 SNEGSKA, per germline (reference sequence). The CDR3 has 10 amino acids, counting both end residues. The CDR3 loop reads CSASRGSLNT.

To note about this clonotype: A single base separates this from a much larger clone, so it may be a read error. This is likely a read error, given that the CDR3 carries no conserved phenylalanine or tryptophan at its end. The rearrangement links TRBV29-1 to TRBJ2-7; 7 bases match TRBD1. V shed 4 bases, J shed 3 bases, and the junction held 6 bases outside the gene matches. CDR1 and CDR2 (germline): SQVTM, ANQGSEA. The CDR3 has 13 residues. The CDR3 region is CSVGGQGDYEQYL. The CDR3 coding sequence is TGCAGCGTTGGGGGGCAGGGGGACTACGAGCAGTACCTC.

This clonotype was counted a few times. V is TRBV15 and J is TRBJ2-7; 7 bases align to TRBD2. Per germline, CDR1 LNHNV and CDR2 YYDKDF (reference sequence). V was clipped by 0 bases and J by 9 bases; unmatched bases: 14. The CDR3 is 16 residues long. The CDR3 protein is CATSRDGRDGTTGQYF. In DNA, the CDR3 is TGTGCCACCAGCAGAGATGGTCGGGACGGGACTACGGGGCAGTACTTC.

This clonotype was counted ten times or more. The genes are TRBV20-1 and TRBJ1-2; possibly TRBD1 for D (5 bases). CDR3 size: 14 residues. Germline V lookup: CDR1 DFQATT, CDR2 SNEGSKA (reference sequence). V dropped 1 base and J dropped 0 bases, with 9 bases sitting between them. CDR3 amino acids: CSARGRGANYGYTF. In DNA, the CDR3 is TGCAGTGCTAGAGGGAGGGGAGCTAACTATGGCTACACCTTC.

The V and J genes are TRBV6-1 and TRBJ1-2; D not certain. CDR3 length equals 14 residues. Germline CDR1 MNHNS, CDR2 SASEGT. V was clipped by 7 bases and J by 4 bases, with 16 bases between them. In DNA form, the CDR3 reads TGTGCCAGCACCGAGGCGGGTGGTGGCTATGGCTACACCTTC. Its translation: CASTEAGGGYGYTF.

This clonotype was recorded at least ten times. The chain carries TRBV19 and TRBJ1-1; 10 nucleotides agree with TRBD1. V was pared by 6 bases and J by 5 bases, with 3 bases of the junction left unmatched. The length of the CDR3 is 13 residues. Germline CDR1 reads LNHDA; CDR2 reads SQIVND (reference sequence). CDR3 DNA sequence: TGTGCCAGTAGGACAGGGGGCAATACTGAAGCTTTCTTT. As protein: CASRTGGNTEAFF.

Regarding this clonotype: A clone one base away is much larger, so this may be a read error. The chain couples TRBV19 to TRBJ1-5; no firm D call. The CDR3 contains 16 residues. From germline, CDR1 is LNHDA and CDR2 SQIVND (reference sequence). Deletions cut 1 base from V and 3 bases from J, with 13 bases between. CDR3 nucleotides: TGTGCCAGTAGTATAGGGCACGACGGGGACAATCAGCCCCAGCATTTT. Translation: CASSIGHDGDNQPQHF.

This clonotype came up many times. The CDR3 is CSASRGSGRNEQYF. CDR3 sequence (DNA): TGCAGTGCTAGTAGAGGTAGCGGGAGGAACGAGCAGTACTTC. This chain connects TRBV20-1 to TRBJ2-7, with TRBD2 identical over 10 bases. In germline, CDR1 is DFQATT, CDR2 SNEGSKA (reference sequence). This CDR3 spans 14 amino acids. J gave up 5 bases and V 3 bases, and 7 bases lay outside the gene matches.

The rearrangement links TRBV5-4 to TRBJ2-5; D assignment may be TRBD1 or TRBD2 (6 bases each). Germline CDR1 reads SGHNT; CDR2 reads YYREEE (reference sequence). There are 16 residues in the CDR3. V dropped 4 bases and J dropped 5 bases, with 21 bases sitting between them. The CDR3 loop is CASSAGGTTLMETQYF. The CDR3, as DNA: TGTGCCAGCAGCGCCGGCGGGACAACGTTAATGGAGACCCAGTACTTC.

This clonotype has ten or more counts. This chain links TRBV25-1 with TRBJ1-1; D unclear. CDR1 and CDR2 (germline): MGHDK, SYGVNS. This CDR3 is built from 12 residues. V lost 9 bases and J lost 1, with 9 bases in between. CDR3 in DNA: TGTGCCAGTGTGGCAAGGAACACTGAAGCTTTCTTT. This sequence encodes CASVARNTEAFF.

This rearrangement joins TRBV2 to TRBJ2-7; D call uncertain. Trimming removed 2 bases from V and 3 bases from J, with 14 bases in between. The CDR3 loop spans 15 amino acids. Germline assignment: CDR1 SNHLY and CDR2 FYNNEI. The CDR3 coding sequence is TGTGCCAGCAGTGAATCTACATCCATTTGCTACGAGCAGTACTTC. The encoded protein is CASSESTSICYEQYF.

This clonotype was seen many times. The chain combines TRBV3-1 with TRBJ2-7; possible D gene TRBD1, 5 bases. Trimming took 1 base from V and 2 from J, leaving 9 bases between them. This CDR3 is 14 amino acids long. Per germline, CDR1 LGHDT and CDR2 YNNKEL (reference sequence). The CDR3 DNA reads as TGTGCCAGCAGCCAAGTTACAGGACCCTACGAGCAGTACTTC. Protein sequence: CASSQVTGPYEQYF.

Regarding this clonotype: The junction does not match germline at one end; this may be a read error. The CDR3 reads CASSDSFRAGELYF. For the CDR3, the DNA is TGCGCCAGCAGTGACAGCTTTCGGGCCGGGGAGCTGTACTTC. V and J are TRBV10-2 and TRBJ2-7; maybe TRBD2 (5 bases). Germline V lookup: CDR1 WSHSY, CDR2 SAAADI. The CDR3 consists of 14 residues.

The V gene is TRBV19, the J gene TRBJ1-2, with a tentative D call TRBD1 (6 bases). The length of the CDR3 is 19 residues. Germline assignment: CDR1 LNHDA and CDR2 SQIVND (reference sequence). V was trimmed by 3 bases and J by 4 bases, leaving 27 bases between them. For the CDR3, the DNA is TGTGCCAGTAGTATTTCAGGACAGAAGAACCCAACTCGTATCTATGGCTACACCTTC. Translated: CASSISGQKNPTRIYGYTF.

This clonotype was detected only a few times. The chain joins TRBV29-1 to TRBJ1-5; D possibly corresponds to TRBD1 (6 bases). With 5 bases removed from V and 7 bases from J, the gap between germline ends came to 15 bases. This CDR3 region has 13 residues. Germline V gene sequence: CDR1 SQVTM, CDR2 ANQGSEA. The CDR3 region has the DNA TGCAGCGTTTATCAGGGGTACGGACAGCCCCAGCATTTT. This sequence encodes CSVYQGYGQPQHF.

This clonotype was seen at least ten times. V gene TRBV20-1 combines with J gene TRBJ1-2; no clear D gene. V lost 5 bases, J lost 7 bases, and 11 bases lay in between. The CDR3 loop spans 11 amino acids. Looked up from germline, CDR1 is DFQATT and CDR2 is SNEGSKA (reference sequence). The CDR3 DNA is TGCAGTGCTGTCGATACCTCTGGCTACACCTTC. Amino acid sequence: CSAVDTSGYTF.

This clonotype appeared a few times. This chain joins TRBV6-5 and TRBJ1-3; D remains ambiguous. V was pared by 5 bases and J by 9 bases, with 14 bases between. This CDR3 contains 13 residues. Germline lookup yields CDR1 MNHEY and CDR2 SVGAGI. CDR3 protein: CASSPQGAGTIYF. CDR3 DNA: TGTGCCAGCAGTCCCCAAGGAGCGGGCACCATATATTTT.

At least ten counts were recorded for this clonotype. CDR3 sequence reads: CSSRDRDYGYTF. The DNA for the CDR3 is TGCAGCAGCCGGGACAGGGACTATGGCTACACCTTC. J is TRBJ1-2 and V is TRBV29-1, with TRBD1 identical over 9 bases. Germline V gene lookup returns CDR1 SQVTM and CDR2 ANQGSEA. The CDR3 is made up of 12 amino acids. V gave up 8 bases and J gave up 3 bases; unmatched junction bases: 4.

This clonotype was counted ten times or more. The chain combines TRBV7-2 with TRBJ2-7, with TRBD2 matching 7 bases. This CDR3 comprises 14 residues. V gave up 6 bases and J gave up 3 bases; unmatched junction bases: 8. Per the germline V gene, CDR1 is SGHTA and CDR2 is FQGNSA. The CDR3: CASRPWGGSYEQYF. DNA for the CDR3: TGTGCCAGCAGGCCCTGGGGGGGGAGCTACGAGCAGTACTTC.